The rows below give T cell receptor beta chains drawn from one sample of a study of blood T cell repertoires in COVID-19. Assay: immunoSEQ multiplex PCR; the TCRdb copy retains only in-frame clones and omits some. The sample lists approximately 200,000 clones, approximately 84% occurring once. The sequencing input was peripheral blood. These receptors all come from a middle-aged man with acute or convalescent COVID-19. The CDR3 runs from the conserved cysteine through the conserved F or W. A D gene is named only where the DNA matches it firmly. Clone size is stated in some rows and not others, as once, few, many or a class when expanded.

j_call | d_call | clone_size | v_call | cdr3_aa | cdr3_nt
TRBJ1-3 | NA | NA | TRBV24-1 | CATSAGGSGNTIYF | TGTGCCACCTCCGCGGGGGGCTCTGGAAACACCATATATTTT
TRBJ2-7 | NA | NA | TRBV6-5 | CASSYSNGAGYEQYF | TGTGCCAGCAGTTACTCGAACGGTGCGGGCTACGAGCAGTACTTC
TRBJ1-1 | TRBD1 | NA | TRBV4-2 | CASSQGQGAPTEAFF | TGTGCCAGCAGCCAGGGACAGGGGGCGCCGACTGAAGCTTTCTTT
TRBJ2-3 | NA | once | TRBV19 | CASSTYPTSTDTQYF | TGTGCCAGTAGTACATATCCGACTAGCACAGATACGCAGTATTTT
TRBJ1-1 | NA | NA | TRBV2 | CASSEAINTEAFF | TGTGCCAGCAGTGAAGCCATTAACACTGAAGCTTTCTTT
TRBJ2-3 | TRBD1 | few | TRBV30 | CAWSSWDRGSTDTQYF | TGTGCCTGGTCCTCATGGGACAGGGGAAGCACAGATACGCAGTATTTT
TRBJ1-6 | NA | NA | TRBV4-1 | CASSQGALGANSPLHF | TGCGCCAGCAGCCAAGGTGCCTTGGGGGCTAATTCACCCCTCCACTTT
TRBJ2-7 | NA | once | TRBV5-1 | CASSLVWPSYEQYF | TGCGCCAGCAGCTTGGTTTGGCCTTCCTACGAGCAGTACTTC
TRBJ1-3 | NA | NA | TRBV19 | CASRPDSSSGNTIYF | TGTGCCAGTAGGCCGGACAGTAGCTCTGGAAACACCATATATTTT
TRBJ1-5 | NA | NA | TRBV5-5 | CASQVNSNQPQHF | TGTGCCAGCCAGGTGAATAGCAATCAGCCCCAGCATTTT
TRBJ2-3 | TRBD1 | NA | TRBV12-3/TRBV12-4 | CASGTGGADTQYF | TGTGCCAGCGGGACAGGGGGTGCAGATACGCAGTATTTT
TRBJ2-2 | TRBD1 | NA | TRBV7-3 | CASSINPGQGFGTGELFF | TGTGCCAGCAGCATCAATCCCGGACAGGGGTTCGGCACCGGGGAGCTGTTTTTT
TRBJ2-7 | TRBD1 | NA | TRBV10-1 | CASSQGQDEDYEQYF | TGCGCCAGCAGCCAGGGACAGGACGAAGACTACGAGCAGTACTTC
TRBJ2-3 | TRBD2 | NA | TRBV7-2 | CASSFGSSGGAADTQYF | TGTGCCAGCAGCTTTGGCTCTAGCGGGGGGGCGGCTGATACGCAGTATTTT
TRBJ2-1 | NA | NA | TRBV20-1 | CSAIYNEQFF | TGCAGTGCCATTTACAATGAGCAGTTCTTC
TRBJ1-2 | NA | NA | TRBV5-6 | CASSLRQGISYTF | TGTGCCAGCAGCTTGCGCCAGGGGATTAGCTACACCTTC
TRBJ1-1 | NA | NA | TRBV12-5 | CASGLVAGGDTEAFF | TGTGCTAGTGGTTTGGTGGCAGGCGGGGACACTGAAGCTTTCTTT
TRBJ1-1 | NA | NA | TRBV19 | CASGNQLSTEAFF | TGTGCCAGTGGTAATCAACTGAGCACTGAAGCTTTCTTT
TRBJ2-5 | NA | NA | TRBV2 | CASSMLQGWETQYF | TGTGCCAGCAGTATGCTTCAGGGTTGGGAGACCCAGTACTTC
TRBJ1-6 | TRBD1 | NA | TRBV28 | CASQGGQGNSPLHF | TGTGCCAGCCAGGGGGGACAGGGGAATTCACCCCTCCACTTT
TRBJ1-2 | TRBD1 | NA | TRBV6-5 | CASTPNDRAGYTF | TGTGCCAGCACCCCGAACGACAGGGCAGGCTACACCTTC
TRBJ2-1 | TRBD2 | NA | TRBV7-3 | CASSLRSGPSYNEQFF | TGTGCCAGCAGCTTGCGTAGCGGGCCCTCCTACAATGAGCAGTTCTTC
TRBJ1-2 | NA | few | TRBV3-1/TRBV3-2 | CASSLGRAQRAGGYTF | TGTGCCAGCAGCCTCGGCCGGGCCCAACGGGCGGGTGGCTACACCTTC
TRBJ1-2 | NA | NA | TRBV5-1 | CASSPGGDYGYTF | TGCGCCAGCAGCCCAGGAGGGGACTATGGCTACACCTTC
TRBJ2-7 | NA | NA | TRBV5-1 | CAPSPRPGGTSPYEQYF | TGCGCCCCCAGCCCCCGCCCTGGGGGCACCTCTCCCTACGAGCAGTACTTC
TRBJ1-1 | TRBD1 | NA | TRBV5-4 | CASSLGSDRVTEAFF | TGTGCCAGCAGCCTTGGTTCGGACAGGGTGACTGAAGCTTTCTTT
TRBJ1-3 | NA | NA | TRBV15 | CATSRDGTTRGGSGNTIYF | TGTGCCACCAGCAGAGATGGTACTACGCGGGGGGGCTCTGGAAACACCATATATTTT
TRBJ1-2 | TRBD1 | NA | TRBV28 | CASSLTGGFYGYTF | TGTGCCAGCAGTTTAACAGGGGGCTTCTATGGCTACACCTTC
TRBJ2-3 | NA | NA | TRBV7-6 | CASSLVGAGAPHTQYF | TGTGCCAGCAGCTTAGTAGGGGCGGGGGCCCCCCATACGCAGTATTTT
TRBJ2-1 | TRBD1 | NA | TRBV7-8 | CASSLLLGQGDEQFF | TGTGCCAGCAGCTTACTTTTAGGACAGGGGGATGAGCAGTTCTTC
TRBJ1-5 | TRBD1 | NA | TRBV28 | CASSLGQGVVSNQPQHF | TGTGCCAGCAGTTTGGGACAGGGGGTGGTAAGCAATCAGCCCCAGCATTTT
TRBJ1-1 | TRBD1 | NA | TRBV5-1 | CASSPGQGYMNTEAFF | TGCGCCAGCAGCCCCGGACAGGGATACATGAACACTGAAGCTTTCTTT
TRBJ2-2 | TRBD1 | few | TRBV7-6 | CASSQGTGPTGELFF | TGTGCCAGCAGCCAGGGGACAGGTCCCACCGGGGAGCTGTTTTTT
TRBJ1-6 | NA | NA | TRBV3-1/TRBV3-2 | CASSQGATKDSGSPLHF | TGTGCCAGCAGCCAAGGGGCGACTAAGGACAGCGGTTCACCCCTCCACTTT
TRBJ1-2 | NA | NA | TRBV14 | CASSQDPARVNYGYTF | TGTGCCAGCAGCCAAGACCCGGCCAGGGTTAACTATGGCTACACCTTC
TRBJ2-5 | NA | NA | TRBV7-2 | CASSSFTPGKETQYF | TGTGCCAGCAGCTCGTTCACCCCGGGGAAAGAGACCCAGTACTTC
TRBJ2-5 | NA | NA | TRBV5-1 | CASSLVGGGETQYF | TGCGCCAGCAGCTTGGTCGGCGGAGGGGAGACCCAGTACTTC
TRBJ2-1 | TRBD2 | NA | TRBV7-6 | CASSTGTSEDNEQFF | TGTGCCAGCAGCACCGGGACTAGCGAGGACAATGAGCAGTTCTTC
TRBJ2-2 | TRBD1 | NA | TRBV29-1 | CSATQGARTGELFF | TGCAGCGCTACACAGGGGGCACGGACCGGGGAGCTGTTTTTT
TRBJ2-5 | TRBD1 | NA | TRBV5-6 | CASSGTGQGGETQYF | TGTGCCAGCAGCGGGACGGGACAGGGTGGGGAGACCCAGTACTTC
TRBJ1-4 | NA | once | TRBV6-6 | CASSSRVVQEKLFF | TGTGCCAGCAGTTCCCGGGTAGTGCAAGAAAAACTGTTTTTT
TRBJ1-2 | NA | NA | TRBV7-9 | CASSVIPNYGYTF | TGTGCCAGCAGCGTTATTCCGAACTATGGCTACACCTTC
TRBJ2-7 | TRBD1 | NA | TRBV15 | CATSREQSGQVHYEQYF | TGTGCCACCAGCAGAGAGCAATCGGGACAGGTCCACTACGAGCAGTACTTC